This T cell receptor (beta chain) is drawn from a study of blood T cell repertoires in COVID-19. Seattle researchers signed up patients amid active infection and tracked them longitudinally. Germline V gene lookup returns CDR1 LNHDA and CDR2 SQIVND (reference sequence). J gave up 6 bases and V 5 bases, and 10 bases lay outside the gene matches. CDR3 length: 15 amino acids. TCRdb's copy holds only in-frame clones and misses some; the assay was immunoSEQ multiplex PCR. The table includes under 250,000 clones, about 88% detected once. This clonotype was obtained from a middle-aged man with COVID-19, enrolled during active disease. The source material was peripheral blood. V gene TRBV19 combines with J gene TRBJ2-3; 8 bases line up with TRBD1. Here the CDR3 reads CASSLPGQARDTQYF. In DNA, the CDR3 is TGTGCCAGTAGTCTTCCGGGACAGGCAAGGGATACGCAGTATTTT. The full variable domain, with the rest looked up from reference TRBV19 and TRBJ2-3, is DGGITQSPKYLFRKEGQNVTLSCEQNLNHDAMYWYRQDPGQGLRLIYYSQIVNDFQKGDIAEGYSVSREKKESFPLTVTSAQKNPTAFYLCASSLPGQARDTQYFGPGTRLTVL.